The present T cell receptor (beta chain) was sequenced within a study of T cell responses to AZD1222 COVID-19 vaccine. With regard to this clone: The antigen is unknown.

This table comes from immunoSEQ multiplex PCR, and its TCRdb copy is limited to in-frame clones, with some not included. The table lists about 83,000 clones, around 86% of them singletons, with roughly 8.7% in the top ten. The study's findings and limits: Only a handful of AZD1222 recipients, roughly six in all, had baseline seropositivity.

The source was peripheral blood, collected on day 0 of AZD1222 vaccination. This receptor was taken from an adult in good health.

CDR3 DNA: TGTGCCAGCAGCTTAGATGGCGGGGTTCTCAATCAGCCCCAGCATTTT. Protein product: CASSLDGGVLNQPQHF. V and J are TRBV11-3 and TRBJ1-5; no firm D call. This CDR3 spans 16 amino acids. V gave up 0 bases and J gave up 3 bases, with 12 bases separating them. Per germline, CDR1 SGHNT and CDR2 YENEEA.